The sequence of this TCR beta chain was determined in a study of cytomegalovirus exposure and HLA in healthy donors. The PCR was carried out with 60 Vbeta primers and 13 Jbeta primers. The repertoire was sequenced with immunoSEQ multiplex PCR; TCRdb's copy has only in-frame clones and lacks some. The data hold about 110,000 clones, with 60% to 80% observed a single time. Overall study results and limits: A later analysis reportedly found fewer N-insertions in an Asian-associated ancestry cluster than the roughly 670-donor mean. Many donors shared some public TCRs, even though most TCR sequences were rare.

Trimming took 5 bases from V and 9 from J, leaving 20 bases between them. CDR3 length: 14 residues. The germline CDR1 and CDR2 sequences are GTSNPN and SVGIG (reference sequence). A remark on this clone: The antigen is not known.

The sequence came from a boy aged 10-17 years in good health and CMV-seronegative. V and J are TRBV30 and TRBJ2-1; D perhaps matches TRBD2 (6 bases). Sequencing was done on a sample of PBMCs. DNA of the CDR3: TGTGCCTGGGCCCGCCGGGACTTGTACTCTGAGCAGTTCTTC. Translation gives CAWARRDLYSEQFF.